These 17 T cell receptor beta chains originate from one sample sequenced in a study of long-term antiretroviral therapy in people with HIV. The assay, immunoSEQ v3.0, was run at survey level. The method was immunoSEQ multiplex PCR; TCRdb's version includes in-frame clones alone and lacks a portion of them. The sample shows about 25,000 clones, roughly 77% of them seen only once. Sequences were derived from unsorted PBMCs, sampled 4.4 years after starting antiretroviral therapy. These receptors were obtained from a man aged 25-45 years with HIV.

V is TRBV4-3 and J is TRBJ1-1; D is perhaps TRBD1 (5 bases). The germline gives CDR1 LGHNA, CDR2 YSLEER. This CDR3 spans 14 amino acids. Between the trimmed V and J ends, which lost 0 bases and 4 bases, there was a span of 9 bases. CDR3: CASSQDSRGTEAFF. The CDR3 nucleotides are TGCGCCAGCAGCCAAGACTCAAGGGGCACTGAAGCTTTCTTT.

V usage is TRBV9 and J usage is TRBJ2-1, with 12 bases matching TRBD2. The V gene end was trimmed by 2 bases and the J gene end by 15 bases; junction bases not matched to a gene: 9. Germline CDR1 reads SGDLS; CDR2 reads YYNGEE. This CDR3 has 14 residues. CDR3 sequence (DNA): TGTGCCAGCAGCGTCGGGACTAGCGGGTCCGGAGGGTTCTTC. It codes for CASSVGTSGSGGFF.

The chain uses TRBV7-2 and TRBJ1-1, with 7 bases matching TRBD1. The CDR3 length is 15 residues. V shed 1 base and J 0 bases; nucleotides not matched to a gene: 2. Per germline, CDR1 SGHTA and CDR2 FQGNSA. Here the CDR3 DNA reads TGTGCCAGCAGCTTAGTGCAGGGGGTGAACACTGAAGCTTTCTTT. It translates to CASSLVQGVNTEAFF.

The V gene is TRBV7-3, the J gene TRBJ2-1; 10 positions match TRBD2. V dropped 8 bases and J dropped 3; count of bases not matched to a gene: 10. The germline CDR1 and CDR2 sequences are SGHTA and FQGTGA. The CDR3 totals 16 residues. The CDR3 protein is CASSLSGGLHYNEQFF. CDR3 in DNA: TGTGCCAGCTCGCTTAGCGGGGGGCTTCACTACAATGAGCAGTTCTTC.

The CDR3 spells CASRKTGELFF. Written as DNA, the CDR3 is TGTGCCAGTAGGAAGACCGGGGAGCTGTTTTTT. The V call is TRBV19, the J call TRBJ2-2; the D is unclear. Germline CDR1 is LNHDA and CDR2 is SQIVND (reference sequence). The CDR3 covers 11 residues. The ends were cut back, 6 bases at V and 5 bases at J, with 4 bases in the middle.

The chain is built from TRBV4-1 and TRBJ2-7; D remains ambiguous. This CDR3 contains 13 residues. The V gene lost 2 bases and the J gene lost 1 base, with 6 bases spanning the gap. Per the germline V gene, CDR1 is MGHRA and CDR2 is YSYEKL. For the CDR3, the DNA is TGCGCCAGCAGCCAACAACAGTCCTACGAGCAGTACTTC. This sequence encodes CASSQQQSYEQYF.

This chain connects TRBV10-3 to TRBJ2-3; the match to TRBD2 covers 10 bases. The CDR3 extends over 20 amino acids. V shed 6 bases and J 0 bases; nucleotides not matched to a gene: 18. The germline CDR1 and CDR2 sequences are ENHRY and SYGVKD. Here the CDR3 DNA reads TGTGCCATCAGCGGGGAAGGGCTAGCGGGGGCCCTTTCTAGCACAGATACGCAGTATTTT. As protein: CAISGEGLAGALSSTDTQYF.

This rearrangement joins TRBV9 to TRBJ1-1, with D possibly matching TRBD1 (6 bases). The V end was cut by 1 base, the J end by 0 bases, with 10 bases between. The germline CDR1 and CDR2 sequences are SGDLS and YYNGEE. There are 15 residues in the CDR3. In DNA, the CDR3 is TGTGCCAGCAGCGTACCGCAGGGGATGAACACTGAAGCTTTCTTT. Residues: CASSVPQGMNTEAFF.

The chain is built from TRBV18 and TRBJ2-5; 7 bases align to TRBD2. The J segment lost 3 bases and the V segment lost 1 base, leaving 8 bases of the junction unmatched. The germline CDR1 and CDR2 sequences are KGHSH and LQKENI. There are 16 residues in the CDR3. Written as DNA, the CDR3 is TGTGCCAGCTCACCACAAGCGGGACTCCCCAAAGAGACCCAGTACTTC. As protein: CASSPQAGLPKETQYF.

This sequence joins TRBV7-2 and TRBJ2-1; 12 positions match TRBD2. CDR3 length: 13 amino acids. Germline CDR1 is SGHTA and CDR2 is FQGNSA. The ends lost 8 bases at V and 9 bases at J; junction bases unmatched: 5. The CDR3 loop reads CASGPSGRVEQFF. The CDR3 DNA is TGTGCCAGCGGCCCTAGCGGGAGGGTTGAGCAGTTCTTC.

The V call is TRBV19, the J call TRBJ1-4, with 8 bases that match TRBD1. The J segment lost 12 bases and the V segment lost 6 bases, leaving 6 bases of the junction unmatched. Germline-derived CDR1 and CDR2 are LNHDA and SQIVND (reference sequence). The CDR3 totals 12 residues. In nucleotides, the CDR3 is TGTGCCAGTAGCCCTTACAGGGGGGAACTGTTTTTT. It codes for CASSPYRGELFF.

This clone was observed once. The V gene is TRBV7-8, the J gene TRBJ2-7; maybe TRBD2 (6 bases). This CDR3 is 14 amino acids long. The germline V gene has CDR1 SGHVS and CDR2 FQNEAQ. V gave up 0 bases and J gave up 0 bases, with 6 bases separating them. This CDR3 reads CASSLAGGSYEQYF. The CDR3 bases are TGTGCCAGCAGCTTAGCGGGGGGCTCCTACGAGCAGTACTTC.

This rearrangement joins TRBV5-4 to TRBJ2-7; 7 bases line up with TRBD1. V trimming: 0 bases; J trimming: 5 bases; junction bases outside the gene matches: 11. The CDR3 consists of 16 residues. Germline values: CDR1 SGHNT, CDR2 YYREEE (reference sequence). The CDR3 DNA sequence: TGTGCCAGCAGCTTGGCTGGTCGCAGGGGGAATCACGAGCAGTACTTC. Protein sequence: CASSLAGRRGNHEQYF.

This chain uses TRBV19 with TRBJ1-2; D call uncertain. From germline, CDR1 is LNHDA and CDR2 SQIVND (reference sequence). The CDR3 loop spans 14 amino acids. Trimming pared 3 bases from V and 7 bases from J, leaving 15 bases between. This CDR3 reads CASSIVSMPGGYTF. As DNA, the CDR3 is TGTGCCAGTAGTATCGTCAGTATGCCCGGTGGCTACACCTTC.

This clone was counted between two and nine times. CDR3 DNA sequence: TGTGCCAGTAGTATAGAGCGGGTCACCGGGGAGCTGTTTTTT. It specifies CASSIERVTGELFF. This chain uses TRBV19 with TRBJ2-2; tentative D call: TRBD2 (5 bases). Per germline, CDR1 LNHDA and CDR2 SQIVND (reference sequence). CDR3 length: 14 residues. Trimming shortened V by 0 bases and J by 4 bases, and 6 bases separated the two germline ends.

The chain links TRBV19 to TRBJ1-5; D ambiguous. The CDR3 is 13 amino acids. CDR1 and CDR2 (germline): LNHDA, SQIVND (reference sequence). V shed 5 bases and J shed 6 bases, with 11 bases lying between them. The CDR3 coding sequence is TGTGCCAGTAGTCCCCGCGGAGTTCAGCCCCAGCATTTT. It encodes CASSPRGVQPQHF.

The V and J genes are TRBV4-2 and TRBJ1-4; D uncertain. Per the germline V gene, CDR1 is LGHNA and CDR2 is YNFKEQ. V was cut by 4 bases and J by 8 bases, with 17 bases left in between. The CDR3 has 15 amino acids. In DNA form, the CDR3 reads TGTGCCAGCAGCCCTATAGGGAGGTCTGGCGAAAAACTGTTTTTT. Protein sequence: CASSPIGRSGEKLFF.